This note documents a single T cell receptor (beta chain) sequence. This record belongs to a study of T cell changes during pregnancy in multiple sclerosis. TCRdb's table, derived via immunoSEQ multiplex PCR, lists solely in-frame clones and lacks some. In the table there are around 100,000 clones, around 93% of which are singletons. The CDR3 loop spans 14 amino acids. Per germline, CDR1 MNHEY and CDR2 SMNVEV (reference sequence). The V end was cut by 5 bases, the J end by 0 bases, with 10 bases between. The sequence came from a female donor with multiple sclerosis, enrolled in a pregnancy study. The chain links TRBV27 to TRBJ1-2; no definite D call. This sample comprised peripheral blood, obtained before pregnancy. CDR3 DNA sequence: TGTGCCAGCAGTCCCAGGAATACTAACTATGGCTACACCTTC. It is translated as CASSPRNTNYGYTF.